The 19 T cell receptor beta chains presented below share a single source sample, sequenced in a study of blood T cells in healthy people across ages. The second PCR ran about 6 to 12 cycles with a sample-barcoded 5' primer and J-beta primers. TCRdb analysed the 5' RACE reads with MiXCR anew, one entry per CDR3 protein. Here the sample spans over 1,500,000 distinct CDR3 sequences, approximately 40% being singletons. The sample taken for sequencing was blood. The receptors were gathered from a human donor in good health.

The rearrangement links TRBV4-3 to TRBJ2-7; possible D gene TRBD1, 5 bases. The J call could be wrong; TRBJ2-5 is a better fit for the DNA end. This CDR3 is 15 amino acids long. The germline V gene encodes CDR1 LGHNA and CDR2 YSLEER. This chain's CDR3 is CASSRILQVKETQYF. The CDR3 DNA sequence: TGCGCCAGCAGCCGGATTCTACAGGTGAAGGAGACCCAGTACTTC.

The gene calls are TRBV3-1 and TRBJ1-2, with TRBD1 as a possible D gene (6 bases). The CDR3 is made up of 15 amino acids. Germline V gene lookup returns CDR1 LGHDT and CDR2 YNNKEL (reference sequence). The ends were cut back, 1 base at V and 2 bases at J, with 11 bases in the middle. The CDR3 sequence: CASSQAGDHNYGYTF. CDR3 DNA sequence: TGTGCCAGCAGCCAAGCAGGGGATCACAACTATGGCTACACCTTC.

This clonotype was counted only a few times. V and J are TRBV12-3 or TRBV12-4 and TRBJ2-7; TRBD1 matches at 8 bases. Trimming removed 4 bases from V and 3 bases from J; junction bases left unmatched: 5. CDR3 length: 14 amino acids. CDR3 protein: CASSSPGQVYEQYF. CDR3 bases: TGTGCCAGCAGTTCTCCGGGACAGGTCTACGAGCAGTACTTC.

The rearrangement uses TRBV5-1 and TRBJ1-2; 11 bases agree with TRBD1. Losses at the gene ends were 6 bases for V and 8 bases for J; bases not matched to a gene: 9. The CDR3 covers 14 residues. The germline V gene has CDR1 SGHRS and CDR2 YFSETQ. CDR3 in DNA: TGCGCCAGCACCTGGGACAGGGGGACTGGAGGCTACACCTTC. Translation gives CASTWDRGTGGYTF.

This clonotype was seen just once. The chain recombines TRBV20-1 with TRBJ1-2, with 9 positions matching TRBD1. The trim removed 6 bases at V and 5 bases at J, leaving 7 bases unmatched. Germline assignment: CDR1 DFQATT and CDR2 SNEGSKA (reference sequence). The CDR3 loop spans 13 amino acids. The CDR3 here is CSAEDRGEYGYTF. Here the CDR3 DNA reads TGCAGTGCGGAGGACAGGGGCGAGTATGGCTACACCTTC.

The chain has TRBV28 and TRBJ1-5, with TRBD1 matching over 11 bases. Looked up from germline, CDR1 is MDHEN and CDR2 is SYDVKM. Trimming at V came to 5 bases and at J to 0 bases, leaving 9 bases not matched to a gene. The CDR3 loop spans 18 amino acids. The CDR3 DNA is TGTGCCAGCAGTCAACGCTGGGACAGGGGGGATAGCAATCAGCCCCAGCATTTT. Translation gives CASSQRWDRGDSNQPQHF. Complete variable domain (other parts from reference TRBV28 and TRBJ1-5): DVKVTQSSRYLVKRTGEKVFLECVQDMDHENMFWYRQDPGLGLRLIYFSYDVKMKEKGDIPEGYSVSREKKERFSLILESASTNQTSMYLCASSQRWDRGDSNQPQHFGDGTRLSIL.

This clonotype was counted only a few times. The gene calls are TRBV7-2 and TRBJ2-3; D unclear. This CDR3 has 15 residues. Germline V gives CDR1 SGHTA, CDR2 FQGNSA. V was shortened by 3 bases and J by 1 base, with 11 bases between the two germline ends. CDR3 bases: TGTGCCAGCAGCTTGGCGTCCCCTCGCACAGATACGCAGTATTTT. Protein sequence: CASSLASPRTDTQYF.

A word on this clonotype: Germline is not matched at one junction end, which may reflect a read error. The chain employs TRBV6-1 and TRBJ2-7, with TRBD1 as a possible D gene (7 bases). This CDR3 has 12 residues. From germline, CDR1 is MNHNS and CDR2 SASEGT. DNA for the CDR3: TGTGCCGGCAGGGGGGATTTAGAGATCCAGTACTTC. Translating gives CAGRGDLEIQYF.

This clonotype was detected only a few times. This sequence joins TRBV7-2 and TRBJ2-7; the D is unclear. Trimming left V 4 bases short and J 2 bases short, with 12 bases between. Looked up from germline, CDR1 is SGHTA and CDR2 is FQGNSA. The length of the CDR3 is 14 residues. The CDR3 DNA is TGTGCCAGCAGCTCCCTCGGCAGGCCCTACGAGCAGTACTTC. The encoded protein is CASSSLGRPYEQYF.

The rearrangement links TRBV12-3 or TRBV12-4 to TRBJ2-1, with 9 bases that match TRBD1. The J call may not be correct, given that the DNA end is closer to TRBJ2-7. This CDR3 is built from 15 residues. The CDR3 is CASILRTGADNEQYF. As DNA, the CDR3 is TGTGCCAGCATCCTCCGGACAGGGGCGGACAATGAGCAGTACTTC.

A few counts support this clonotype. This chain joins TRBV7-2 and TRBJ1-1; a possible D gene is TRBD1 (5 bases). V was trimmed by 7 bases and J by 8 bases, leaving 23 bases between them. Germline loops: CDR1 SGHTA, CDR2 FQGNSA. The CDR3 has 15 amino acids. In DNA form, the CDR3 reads TGTGCCAGCACCCCCTGGGGGAGCGGAATCCCCGAAGCTTTCTTT. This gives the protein CASTPWGSGIPEAFF.

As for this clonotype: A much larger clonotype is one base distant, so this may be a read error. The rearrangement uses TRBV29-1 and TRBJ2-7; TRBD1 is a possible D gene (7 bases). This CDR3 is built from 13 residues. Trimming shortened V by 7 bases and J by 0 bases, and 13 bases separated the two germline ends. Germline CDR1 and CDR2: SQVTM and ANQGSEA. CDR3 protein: CSGGDSRSYEQYF. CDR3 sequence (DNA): TGCAGCGGGGGGGACAGCCGCTCCTACGAGCAGTACTTC.

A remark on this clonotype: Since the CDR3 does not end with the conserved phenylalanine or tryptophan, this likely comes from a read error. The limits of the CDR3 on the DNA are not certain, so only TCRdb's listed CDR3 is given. The CDR3 sequence is CASSRRPGGGSNEQFS. The V gene is TRBV7-9, the J gene TRBJ2-1; the DNA was not used to check the table's D call, TRBD1. The germline gives CDR1 SEHNR, CDR2 FQNEAQ (reference sequence). From its first to its last residue, the CDR3 has 16 amino acids.

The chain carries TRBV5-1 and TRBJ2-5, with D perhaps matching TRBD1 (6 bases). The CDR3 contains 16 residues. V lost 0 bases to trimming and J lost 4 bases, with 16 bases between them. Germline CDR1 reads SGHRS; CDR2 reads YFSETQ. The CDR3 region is CASSLGIMEDRETQYF. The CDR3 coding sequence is TGCGCCAGCAGCTTGGGAATTATGGAGGACAGAGAGACCCAGTACTTC.

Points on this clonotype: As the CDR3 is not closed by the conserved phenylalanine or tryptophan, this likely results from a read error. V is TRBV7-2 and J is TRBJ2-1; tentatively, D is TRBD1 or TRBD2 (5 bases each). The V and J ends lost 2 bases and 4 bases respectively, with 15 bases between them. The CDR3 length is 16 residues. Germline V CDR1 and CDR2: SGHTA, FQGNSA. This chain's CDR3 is CASSLIAGANYNEQFS. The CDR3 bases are TGTGCCAGCAGCTTAATAGCCGGGGCTAATTACAATGAGCAGTTCTCC.

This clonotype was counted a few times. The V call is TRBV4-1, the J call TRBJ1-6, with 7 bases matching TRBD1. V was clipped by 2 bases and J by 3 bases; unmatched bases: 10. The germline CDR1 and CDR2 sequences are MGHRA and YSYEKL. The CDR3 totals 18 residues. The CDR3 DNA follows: TGCGCCAGCAGCCAATTGCCCCCGGGACAGCTCTATAATTCACCCCTCCACTTT. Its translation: CASSQLPPGQLYNSPLHF.

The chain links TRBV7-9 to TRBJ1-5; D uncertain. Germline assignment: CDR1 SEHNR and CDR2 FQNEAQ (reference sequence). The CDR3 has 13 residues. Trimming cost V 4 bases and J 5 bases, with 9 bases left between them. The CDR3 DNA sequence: TGTGCCAGCAGCTCCCATTGGGATCAGCCCCAGCATTTT. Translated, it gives CASSSHWDQPQHF. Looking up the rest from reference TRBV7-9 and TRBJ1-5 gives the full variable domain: DTGVSQNPRHKITKRGQNVTFRCDPISEHNRLYWYRQTLGQGPEFLTYFQNEAQLEKSRLLSDRFSAERPKGSFSTLEIQRTEQGDSAMYLCASSSHWDQPQHFGDGTRLSIL.

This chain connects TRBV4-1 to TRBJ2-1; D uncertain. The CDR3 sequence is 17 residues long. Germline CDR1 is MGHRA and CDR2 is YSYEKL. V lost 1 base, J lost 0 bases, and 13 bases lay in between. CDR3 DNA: TGCGCCAGCAGCCAAGCACACCTCATAACCTCCTACAATGAGCAGTTCTTC. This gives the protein CASSQAHLITSYNEQFF.

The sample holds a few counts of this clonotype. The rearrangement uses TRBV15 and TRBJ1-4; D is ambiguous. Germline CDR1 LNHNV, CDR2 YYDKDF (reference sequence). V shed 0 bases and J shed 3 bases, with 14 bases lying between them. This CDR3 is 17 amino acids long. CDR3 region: CATSRDREGWANEKLFF. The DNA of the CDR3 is TGTGCCACCAGCAGAGATCGAGAGGGATGGGCTAATGAAAAACTGTTTTTT.